A single sample gave rise to the 20 T cell receptor beta chains below, sequenced in a study of human T cells and chemical hapten exposure. Each CDR3 protein gets one entry after TCRdb re-called the RACE reads with MiXCR. This table has roughly 40,000 distinct CDR3 sequences, under 15% appearing once. Time point specified: pre-sensitization, week 0. Regarding treatment: therapeutic diphenylcyclopropenone sensitization with weekly scalp DPC. Source: whole blood, taken in connection with sensitization to the hapten diphenylcyclopropenone (DPC). These receptors all come from a woman under 40 with alopecia areata. Some clones in this sample may be carry-over from other donors' samples.

This clonotype was recorded at least ten times. The rearrangement joins TRBV18 to TRBJ1-2, with D maybe TRBD1 (5 bases). CDR1 is KGHSH, CDR2 LQKENI, per germline. The CDR3 runs to 16 residues. The V and J ends lost 2 bases and 3 bases respectively, with 16 bases between them. As DNA, the CDR3 is TGTGCCAGCTCACCAATGATCGGGGGTTTGGACTATGGCTACACCTTC. Encoded protein: CASSPMIGGLDYGYTF.

This clonotype was counted only a few times. The V gene is TRBV14, the J gene TRBJ2-1, with unresolved D. The CDR3 totals 15 residues. CDR1 is SGHDN, CDR2 FVKESK, per germline. V was shortened by 0 bases and J by 9 bases, with 15 bases between the two germline ends. The CDR3 region has the DNA TGTGCCAGCAGCCAAGAGGGATCTGGGTCGGCTGAGCAGTTCTTC. It encodes CASSQEGSGSAEQFF.

The chain combines TRBV4-3 with TRBJ2-1; 8 bases are shared with TRBD1. CDR1 is LGHNA, CDR2 YSLEER, per germline. The CDR3 is made up of 16 amino acids. V lost 3 bases to trimming and J lost 7 bases; unmatched junction nucleotides: 11. CDR3 coding DNA: TGCGCCAGCAGCCATGTCGGTACTGACAGGGGTAATGAGCAGTTCTTC. Translated, it gives CASSHVGTDRGNEQFF.

Comment on this clonotype: The CDR3 does not end in the conserved phenylalanine or tryptophan, so this is likely a read error. Because the CDR3's place on the DNA is in doubt, the DNA is left out and the CDR3 is given as listed by TCRdb. This chain uses TRBV21-1 with TRBJ2-1; the D segment call TRBD2 is taken from the table without a DNA check. TRBV21-1 is classified as a pseudogene. Ends included, the CDR3 has 13 residues. This CDR3 reads CASINNGGRSDLV.

This clonotype was counted only a few times. The chain recombines TRBV12-3 or TRBV12-4 with TRBJ2-7; a weak D match, TRBD1 (6 bases). Trimming removed 2 bases at V and 2 bases at J, with 16 bases between. This CDR3 has 16 residues. CDR3 loop: CASSLRARGRAYEQYF. The CDR3 DNA reads as TGTGCCAGCAGTTTAAGGGCCAGGGGTAGGGCCTACGAGCAGTACTTC.

This clonotype was detected many times. V usage is TRBV3-1 and J usage is TRBJ2-1; D is undetermined. The CDR3 has 14 amino acids. V gave up 3 bases and J gave up 9 bases, with 15 bases separating them. Germline values: CDR1 LGHDT, CDR2 YNNKEL (reference sequence). The CDR3 sequence is CASSQQVSVVEQFF. The CDR3 bases are TGTGCCAGCAGCCAGCAGGTATCTGTGGTTGAGCAGTTCTTC.

The gene calls are TRBV9 and TRBJ2-6; 9 bases agree with TRBD1. The V gene end was trimmed by 3 bases and the J gene end by 12 bases; junction bases not matched to a gene: 7. The CDR3 is 14 amino acids. Germline lookup yields CDR1 SGDLS and CDR2 YYNGEE. DNA for the CDR3: TGTGCCAGCAGCGCCACGGGACAGGGTAGCGTCCTGACTTTC. Its protein is CASSATGQGSVLTF.

This clonotype was observed a few times. The chain employs TRBV28 and TRBJ1-5, with D possibly TRBD1 on 5 matching bases. Germline V lookup: CDR1 MDHEN, CDR2 SYDVKM. The length of the CDR3 is 15 residues. Trimming took off 3 bases at V and 4 bases at J, with 13 bases between the two ends. The CDR3 nucleotides read TGTGCCAGCAGTTTCCTATCGCAGGGTAATCAGCCCCAGCATTTT. It is translated as CASSFLSQGNQPQHF.

CDR3 coding DNA: TGCAGTGCCCAAGGGGGAGGGGCATCCGCCTACGAGCAGTACTTC. Its protein is CSAQGGGASAYEQYF. The gene calls are TRBV20-1 and TRBJ2-7; perhaps TRBD2 as D (7 bases). Per germline, CDR1 DFQATT and CDR2 SNEGSKA (reference sequence). Trimming cost V 6 bases and J 2 bases, with 20 bases left between them. The CDR3 length is 15 residues.

This clonotype has at least ten counts. The chain employs TRBV20-1 and TRBJ2-2, with D possibly matching TRBD2 (5 bases). With 4 bases removed from V and 3 bases from J, the gap between germline ends came to 12 bases. This CDR3 contains 14 residues. In germline, CDR1 is DFQATT, CDR2 SNEGSKA (reference sequence). The CDR3 loop reads CSAKSDSHTGELFF. CDR3 nucleotide sequence: TGCAGTGCTAAATCGGACTCGCACACCGGGGAGCTGTTTTTT.

This clonotype was seen at least ten times. CDR3 loop: CSAGIAGGPGEQFF. The CDR3 DNA follows: TGCAGTGCTGGAATAGCGGGAGGGCCGGGAGAGCAGTTCTTC. The chain employs TRBV20-1 and TRBJ2-1; TRBD2 aligns across 11 bases. Unmatched junction bases numbered 10, after V lost 5 bases and J lost 10 bases. The CDR3 has 14 amino acids. Germline-derived CDR1 and CDR2 are DFQATT and SNEGSKA (reference sequence).

J is TRBJ2-1 and V is TRBV5-4; possible D gene TRBD1, 6 bases. The CDR3 totals 15 residues. Trimming shortened V by 5 bases and J by 3 bases, and 15 bases separated the two germline ends. Germline V gives CDR1 SGHNT, CDR2 YYREEE (reference sequence). CDR3 loop: CASRRDRSNYNEQFF. In DNA form, the CDR3 reads TGTGCCAGCAGACGTGACAGGTCGAACTACAATGAGCAGTTCTTC.

This clonotype was recorded many times. The chain couples TRBV2 to TRBJ2-1; possibly TRBD1 for D (5 bases). The CDR3 loop spans 12 amino acids. Between the trimmed V and J ends, which lost 4 bases and 6 bases, there was a span of 7 bases. Germline V lookup: CDR1 SNHLY, CDR2 FYNNEI. CDR3 amino acids: CASSVQGNEQFF. In DNA, the CDR3 is TGTGCCAGCAGTGTTCAGGGCAATGAGCAGTTCTTC. Using reference TRBV2 and TRBJ2-1 for the parts outside the CDR3, the full variable domain is EPEVTQTPSHQVTQMGQEVILRCVPISNHLYFYWYRQILGQKVEFLVSFYNNEISEKSEIFDDQFSVERPDGSNFTLKIRSTKLEDSAMYFCASSVQGNEQFFGPGTRLTVL.

Many counts were recorded for this clonotype. The rearrangement joins TRBV4-3 to TRBJ1-6, with TRBD1 as a possible D gene (5 bases). Germline V CDR1 and CDR2: LGHNA, YSLEER. V lost 0 bases and J 9 bases, leaving 18 bases between the germline ends. This CDR3 contains 17 residues. The CDR3 region has the DNA TGCGCCAGCAGCCAAGATCTAGGGGAGGCCTTTCGTTCACCCCTCCACTTT. This sequence encodes CASSQDLGEAFRSPLHF.

This chain joins TRBV7-2 and TRBJ2-7; 11 bases fit TRBD2. Germline V gives CDR1 SGHTA, CDR2 FQGNSA. The CDR3 has 16 residues. Unmatched junction bases numbered 7, after V lost 2 bases and J lost 4 bases. Here the CDR3 DNA reads TGTGCCAGCAGCTTATATGGACCTAGCGGGAGGTACGAGCAGTACTTC. Encoded protein: CASSLYGPSGRYEQYF.

This clonotype appeared a few times. This chain joins TRBV4-3 and TRBJ2-7; TRBD2 matches 13 bases. With 0 bases clipped from V and 12 bases from J, the junction kept 5 bases outside the gene matches. The germline gives CDR1 LGHNA, CDR2 YSLEER. CDR3 length equals 14 residues. The CDR3: CASSQDTSGRARYF. The DNA for the CDR3 is TGCGCCAGCAGCCAAGATACTAGCGGGAGGGCCCGGTACTTC.

Many counts were recorded for this clonotype. V and J are TRBV7-9 and TRBJ1-5; 7 bases map to TRBD1. The CDR3 is 15 residues long. Germline lookup yields CDR1 SEHNR and CDR2 FQNEAQ (reference sequence). The V segment lost 4 bases and the J segment 4 bases; nucleotides outside the gene matches: 7. The CDR3 protein is CASSSTGEWNQPQHF. CDR3 coding DNA: TGTGCCAGCAGCTCCACAGGGGAGTGGAATCAGCCCCAGCATTTT.

The table lists this clonotype with a few counts. The chain joins TRBV20-1 to TRBJ2-3; 10 nucleotides match TRBD2. This CDR3 spans 15 amino acids. Germline trimming cut 6 bases from V and 3 bases from J; bases unmatched to any gene: 9. The germline V gene has CDR1 DFQATT and CDR2 SNEGSKA (reference sequence). CDR3 coding DNA: TGCAGTGCCATGGGTACTAGCGGGATTACAGATACGCAGTATTTT. It codes for CSAMGTSGITDTQYF.

This clonotype has ten or more counts. This chain joins TRBV28 and TRBJ2-7, with 7 bases aligning to TRBD2. Germline CDR1 MDHEN, CDR2 SYDVKM. V shed 3 bases, J shed 3 bases, and the junction held 11 bases outside the gene matches. The CDR3 totals 16 residues. CDR3 nucleotide sequence: TGTGCCAGCAGTTTTAGTGGGGCTAGCGGAAACTACGAGCAGTACTTC. Residues: CASSFSGASGNYEQYF. Looking up the rest from reference TRBV28 and TRBJ2-7 gives the full variable domain: DVKVTQSSRYLVKRTGEKVFLECVQDMDHENMFWYRQDPGLGLRLIYFSYDVKMKEKGDIPEGYSVSREKKERFSLILESASTNQTSMYLCASSFSGASGNYEQYFGPGTRLTVT.

This clonotype has a handful of counts. This rearrangement joins TRBV7-2 to TRBJ2-3; D gene unclear. The V end was cut by 3 bases, the J end by 4 bases, with 8 bases between. This CDR3 is built from 13 residues. Germline V gene data show CDR1 as SGHTA and CDR2 as FQGNSA. Here the CDR3 reads CASSFELPDTQYF. For the CDR3, the DNA is TGTGCCAGCAGCTTCGAGCTTCCAGATACGCAGTATTTT.